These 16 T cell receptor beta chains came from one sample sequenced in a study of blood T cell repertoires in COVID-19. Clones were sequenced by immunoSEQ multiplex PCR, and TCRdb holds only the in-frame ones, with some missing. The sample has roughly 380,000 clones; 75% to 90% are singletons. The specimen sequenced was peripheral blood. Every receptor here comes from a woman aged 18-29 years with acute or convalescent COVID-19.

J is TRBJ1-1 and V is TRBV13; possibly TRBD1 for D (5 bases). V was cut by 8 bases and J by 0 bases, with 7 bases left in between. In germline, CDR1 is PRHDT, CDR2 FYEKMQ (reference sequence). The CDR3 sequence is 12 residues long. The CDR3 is CASGAVNTEAFF. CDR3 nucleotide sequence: TGTGCCAGCGGGGCGGTGAACACTGAAGCTTTCTTT.

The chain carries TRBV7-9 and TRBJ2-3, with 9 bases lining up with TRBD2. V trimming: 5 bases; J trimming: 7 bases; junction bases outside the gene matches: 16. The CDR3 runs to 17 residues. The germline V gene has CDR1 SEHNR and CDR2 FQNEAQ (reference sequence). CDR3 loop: CASSQSVSSGGSNTQYF. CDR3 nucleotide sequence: TGTGCCAGCAGCCAATCGGTCAGTAGCGGGGGTTCGAATACGCAGTATTTT.

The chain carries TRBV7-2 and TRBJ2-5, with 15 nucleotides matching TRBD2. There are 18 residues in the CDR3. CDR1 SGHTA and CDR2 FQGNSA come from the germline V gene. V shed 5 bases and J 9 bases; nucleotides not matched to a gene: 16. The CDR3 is CASSPIPGLAGGRAAQYF. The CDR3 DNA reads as TGTGCCAGCAGCCCCATACCGGGACTAGCGGGAGGCCGGGCGGCCCAGTACTTC.

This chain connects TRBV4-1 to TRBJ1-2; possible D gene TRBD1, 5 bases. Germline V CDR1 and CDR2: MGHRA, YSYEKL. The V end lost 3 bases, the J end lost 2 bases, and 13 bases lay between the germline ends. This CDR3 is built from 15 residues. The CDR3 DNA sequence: TGCGCCAGCAGCCAGGCTGAAGGGGTCAACTATGGCTACACCTTC. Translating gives CASSQAEGVNYGYTF.

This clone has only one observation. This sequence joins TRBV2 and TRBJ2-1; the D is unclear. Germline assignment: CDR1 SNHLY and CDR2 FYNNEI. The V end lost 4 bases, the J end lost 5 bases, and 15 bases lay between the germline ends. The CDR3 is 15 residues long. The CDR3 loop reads CASSVGQTKDNEQFF. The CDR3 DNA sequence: TGTGCCAGCAGTGTGGGCCAAACCAAGGACAATGAGCAGTTCTTC.

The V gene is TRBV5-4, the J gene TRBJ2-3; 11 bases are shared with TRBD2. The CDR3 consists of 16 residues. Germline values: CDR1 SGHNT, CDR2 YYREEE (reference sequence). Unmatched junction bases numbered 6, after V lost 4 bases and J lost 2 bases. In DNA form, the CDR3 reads TGTGCCAGCAGCCCCTCTAGCGGGGGGCCCACAGATACGCAGTATTTT. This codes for CASSPSSGGPTDTQYF.

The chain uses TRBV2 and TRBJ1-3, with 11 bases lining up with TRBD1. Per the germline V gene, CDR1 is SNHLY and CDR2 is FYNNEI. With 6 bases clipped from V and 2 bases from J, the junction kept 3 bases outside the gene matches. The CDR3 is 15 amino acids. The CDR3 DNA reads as TGTGCCAGCAGGGTGGGACAGGGGGCTGGAAACACCATATATTTT. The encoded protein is CASRVGQGAGNTIYF.

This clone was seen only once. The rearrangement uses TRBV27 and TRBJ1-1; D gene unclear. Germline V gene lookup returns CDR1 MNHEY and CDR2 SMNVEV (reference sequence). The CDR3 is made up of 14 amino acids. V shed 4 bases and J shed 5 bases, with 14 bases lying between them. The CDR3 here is CASSSRTGRTEAFF. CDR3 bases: TGTGCCAGCAGTTCTAGGACTGGTAGGACTGAAGCTTTCTTT.

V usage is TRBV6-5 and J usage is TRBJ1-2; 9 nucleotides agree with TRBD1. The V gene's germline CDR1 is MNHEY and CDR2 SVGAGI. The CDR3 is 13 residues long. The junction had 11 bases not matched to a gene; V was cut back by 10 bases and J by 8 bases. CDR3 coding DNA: TGTGCCACCCTTCCCTGGACAGGGGAAGGCTACACCTTC. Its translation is CATLPWTGEGYTF.

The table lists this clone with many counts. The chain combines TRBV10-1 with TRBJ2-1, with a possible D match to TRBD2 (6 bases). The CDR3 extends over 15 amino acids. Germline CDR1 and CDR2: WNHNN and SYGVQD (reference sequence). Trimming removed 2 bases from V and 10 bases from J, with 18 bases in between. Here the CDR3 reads CASSEAGEDGREQFF. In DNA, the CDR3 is TGCGCCAGCAGTGAGGCTGGGGAGGACGGTCGCGAGCAGTTCTTC.

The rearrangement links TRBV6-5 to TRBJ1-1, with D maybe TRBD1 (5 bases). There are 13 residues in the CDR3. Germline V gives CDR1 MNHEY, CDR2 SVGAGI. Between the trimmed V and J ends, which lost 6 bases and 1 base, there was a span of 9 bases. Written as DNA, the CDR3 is TGTGCCAGCAGGCGGACAAAGAACACTGAAGCTTTCTTT. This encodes CASRRTKNTEAFF.

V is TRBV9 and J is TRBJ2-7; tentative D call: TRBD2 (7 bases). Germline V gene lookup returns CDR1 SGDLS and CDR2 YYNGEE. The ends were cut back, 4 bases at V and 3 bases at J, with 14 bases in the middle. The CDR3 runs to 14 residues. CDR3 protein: CASSRGGGLYEQYF. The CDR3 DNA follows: TGTGCCAGCAGCCGAGGGGGGGGCCTCTACGAGCAGTACTTC.

The CDR3 loop is CASSGGVYTF. The CDR3 DNA reads TGTGCCAGTAGCGGCGGGGTCTACACCTTC. The chain recombines TRBV19 with TRBJ1-2; no clear D gene. The CDR3 spans 10 residues. CDR1 LNHDA and CDR2 SQIVND come from the germline V gene (reference sequence). Between the trimmed V and J ends, which lost 6 bases and 10 bases, there was a span of 9 bases.

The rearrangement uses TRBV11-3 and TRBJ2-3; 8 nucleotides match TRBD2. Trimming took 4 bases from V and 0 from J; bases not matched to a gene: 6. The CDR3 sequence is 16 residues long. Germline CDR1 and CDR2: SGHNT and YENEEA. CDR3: CASSSRTSGSTDTQYF. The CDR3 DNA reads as TGTGCCAGCAGCTCCCGTACTAGCGGTAGCACAGATACGCAGTATTTT.

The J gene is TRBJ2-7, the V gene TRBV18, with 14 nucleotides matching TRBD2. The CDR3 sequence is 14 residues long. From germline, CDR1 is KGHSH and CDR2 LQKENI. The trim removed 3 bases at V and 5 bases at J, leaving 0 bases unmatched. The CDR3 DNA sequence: TGTGCCAGCTCACCGACTAGCGGGGGGGACGAGCAGTACTTC. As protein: CASSPTSGGDEQYF.

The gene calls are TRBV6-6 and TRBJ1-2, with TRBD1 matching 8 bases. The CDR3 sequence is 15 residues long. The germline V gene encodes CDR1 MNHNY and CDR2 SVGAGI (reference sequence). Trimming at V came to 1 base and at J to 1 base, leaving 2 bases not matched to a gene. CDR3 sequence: CASSYYGQGNYGYTF. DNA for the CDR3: TGTGCCAGCAGTTACTACGGACAGGGTAACTATGGCTACACCTTC.